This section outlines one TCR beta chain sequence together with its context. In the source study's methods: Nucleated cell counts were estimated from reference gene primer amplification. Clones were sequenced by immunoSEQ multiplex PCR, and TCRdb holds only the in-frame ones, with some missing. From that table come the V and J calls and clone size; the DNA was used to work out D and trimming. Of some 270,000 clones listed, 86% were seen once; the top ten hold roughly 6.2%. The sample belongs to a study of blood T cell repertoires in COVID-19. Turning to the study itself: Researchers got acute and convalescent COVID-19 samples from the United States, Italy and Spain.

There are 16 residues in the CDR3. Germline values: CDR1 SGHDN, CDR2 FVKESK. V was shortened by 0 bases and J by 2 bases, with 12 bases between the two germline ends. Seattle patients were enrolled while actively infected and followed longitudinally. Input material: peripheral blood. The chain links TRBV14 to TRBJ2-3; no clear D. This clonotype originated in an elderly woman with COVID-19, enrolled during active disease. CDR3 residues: CASSQDVQITTDTQYF. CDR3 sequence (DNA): TGTGCCAGCAGCCAAGACGTACAGATAACCACAGATACGCAGTATTTT. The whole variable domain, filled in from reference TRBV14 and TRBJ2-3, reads EAGVTQFPSHSVIEKGQTVTLRCDPISGHDNLYWYRRVMGKEIKFLLHFVKESKQDESGMPNNRFLAERTGGTYSTLKVQPAELEDSGVYFCASSQDVQITTDTQYFGPGTRLTVL.